The present entry profiles one T cell receptor beta chain with its context. TCRdb's copy holds only in-frame clones and misses some; the assay was immunoSEQ multiplex PCR. The sample lists 200,000 to 300,000 clones; around 87% were seen once. The sample belongs to a study of blood T cell repertoires in COVID-19. Study as a whole: Donors in the United States, Italy and Spain gave samples during acute or convalescent COVID-19.

With V trimmed by 3 bases and J by 2 bases, 3 bases remained unmatched. This CDR3 comprises 14 residues. From germline, CDR1 is SGHTA and CDR2 FQGNSA. This TCR came from a woman aged 40-49 years who had recovered from COVID-19. The chain is built from TRBV7-2 and TRBJ2-7; 8 positions match TRBD1. What was sequenced was peripheral blood. The CDR3 loop reads CASSFYRGAYEQYF. CDR3 nucleotides: TGTGCCAGCAGCTTTTACAGGGGGGCCTACGAGCAGTACTTC.